The clone carrying this T cell receptor beta chain appeared a few times. Its antigen is still unknown. After template switching added a universal primer site, the resulting cDNA carried unique molecular identifiers. MiXCR, applied by TCRdb to the 5' RACE reads, yields one record per CDR3 protein. The sample consists of about 250,000 distinct CDR3 sequences, 11% to 15% of them appearing once. Germline lookup yields CDR1 LGHDT and CDR2 YNNKEL (reference sequence). There are 13 residues in the CDR3. V was shortened by 4 bases and J by 4 bases, with 5 bases between the two germline ends. These data are taken from a study of identical twins. Study-level findings and limits: While abundant cord blood beta clonotypes carried fewer insertions, memory repertoires showed no such pattern.

What was sequenced was memory (CD45RO+) T cells sorted from blood. The chain recombines TRBV3-1 with TRBJ2-6; D not certain. The sequence was obtained from a woman between 18 and 29 years old in good health. CDR3 coding DNA: TGTGCCAGCAGCCTCGAAGGGGCCAACGTCCTGACTTTC. It translates to CASSLEGANVLTF.